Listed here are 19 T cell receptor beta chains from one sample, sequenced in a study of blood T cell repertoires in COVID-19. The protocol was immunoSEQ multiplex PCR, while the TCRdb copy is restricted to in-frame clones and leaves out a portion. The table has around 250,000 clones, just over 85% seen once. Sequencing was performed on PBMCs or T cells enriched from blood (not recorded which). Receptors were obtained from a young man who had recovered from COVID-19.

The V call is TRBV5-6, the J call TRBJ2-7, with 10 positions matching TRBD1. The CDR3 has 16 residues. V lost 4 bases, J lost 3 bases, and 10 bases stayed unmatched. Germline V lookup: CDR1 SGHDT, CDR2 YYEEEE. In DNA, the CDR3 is TGTGCCAGCAGCGAGACAGGGGGCGCCGGCCTCTACGAGCAGTACTTC. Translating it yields CASSETGGAGLYEQYF.

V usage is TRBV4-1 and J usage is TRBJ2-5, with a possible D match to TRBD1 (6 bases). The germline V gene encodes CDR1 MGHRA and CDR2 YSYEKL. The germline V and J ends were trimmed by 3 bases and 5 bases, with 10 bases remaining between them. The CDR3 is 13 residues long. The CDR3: CASSQGTGETQYF. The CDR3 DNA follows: TGCGCCAGCAGCCAGGGCACAGGGGAGACCCAGTACTTC.

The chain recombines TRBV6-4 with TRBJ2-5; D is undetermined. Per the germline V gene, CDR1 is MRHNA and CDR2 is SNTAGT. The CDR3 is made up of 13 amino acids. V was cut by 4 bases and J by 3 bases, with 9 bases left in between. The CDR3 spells CASSVVAEETQYF. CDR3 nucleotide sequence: TGTGCCAGCAGTGTGGTAGCTGAAGAGACCCAGTACTTC.

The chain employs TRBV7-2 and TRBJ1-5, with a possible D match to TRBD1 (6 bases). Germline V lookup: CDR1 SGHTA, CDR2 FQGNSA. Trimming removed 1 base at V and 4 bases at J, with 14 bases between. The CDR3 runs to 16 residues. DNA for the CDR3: TGTGCCAGCAGCTTAGGTTCCAGGGGCGTTAATCAGCCCCAGCATTTT. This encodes CASSLGSRGVNQPQHF.

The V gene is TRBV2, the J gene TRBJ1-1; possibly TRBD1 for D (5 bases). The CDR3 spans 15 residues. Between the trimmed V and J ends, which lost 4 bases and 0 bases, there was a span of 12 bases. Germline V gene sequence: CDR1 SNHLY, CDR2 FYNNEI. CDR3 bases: TGTGCCAGCAGTGCCCCGGAAGGGGTGAACACTGAAGCTTTCTTT. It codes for CASSAPEGVNTEAFF. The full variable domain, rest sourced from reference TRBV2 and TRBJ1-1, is EPEVTQTPSHQVTQMGQEVILRCVPISNHLYFYWYRQILGQKVEFLVSFYNNEISEKSEIFDDQFSVERPDGSNFTLKIRSTKLEDSAMYFCASSAPEGVNTEAFFGQGTRLTVV.

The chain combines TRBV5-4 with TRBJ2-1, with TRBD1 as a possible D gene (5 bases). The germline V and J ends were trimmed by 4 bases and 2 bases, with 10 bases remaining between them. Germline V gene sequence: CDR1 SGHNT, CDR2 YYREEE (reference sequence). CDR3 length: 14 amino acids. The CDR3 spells CASSPTATYNEQFF. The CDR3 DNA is TGTGCCAGCAGCCCGACAGCTACCTACAATGAGCAGTTCTTC.

CDR3 amino acids: CASSQDGAGGFGYTF. In DNA, the CDR3 is TGTGCCAGCAGCCAAGATGGGGCAGGGGGCTTTGGCTACACCTTC. This sequence joins TRBV3-1 (or the pseudogene TRBV3-2) and TRBJ1-2, with 8 bases fitting TRBD1. The CDR3 sequence is 15 residues long. Germline loops: CDR1 LGHDT, CDR2 YNNKEL (reference sequence). The junction had 7 bases not matched to a gene; V was cut back by 0 bases and J by 7 bases.

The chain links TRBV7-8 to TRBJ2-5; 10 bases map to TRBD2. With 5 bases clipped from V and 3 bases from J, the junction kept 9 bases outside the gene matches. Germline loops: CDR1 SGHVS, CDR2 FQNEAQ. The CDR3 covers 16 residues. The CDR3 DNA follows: TGTGCCAGCAGCACTTCAGCGGGAGGGTCAAAAGAGACCCAGTACTTC. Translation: CASSTSAGGSKETQYF. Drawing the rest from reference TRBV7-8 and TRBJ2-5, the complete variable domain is GAGVSQSPRYKVAKRGQDVALRCDPISGHVSLFWYQQALGQGPEFLTYFQNEAQLDKSGLPSDRFFAERPEGSVSTLKIQRTQQEDSAVYLCASSTSAGGSKETQYFGPGTRLLVL.

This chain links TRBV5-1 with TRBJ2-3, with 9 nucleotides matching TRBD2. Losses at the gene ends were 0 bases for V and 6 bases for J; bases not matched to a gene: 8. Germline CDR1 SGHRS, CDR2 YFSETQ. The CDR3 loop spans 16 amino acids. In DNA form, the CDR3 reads TGCGCCAGCAGCTTGGCCAGCGGGGGGATCTTGGATACGCAGTATTTT. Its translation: CASSLASGGILDTQYF.

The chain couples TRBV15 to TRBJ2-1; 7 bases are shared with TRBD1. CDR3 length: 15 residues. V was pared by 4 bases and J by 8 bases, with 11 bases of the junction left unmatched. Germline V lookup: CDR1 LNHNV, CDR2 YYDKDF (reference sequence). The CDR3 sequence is CATSKSGTVGDEQFF. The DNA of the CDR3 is TGTGCCACCAGCAAGTCCGGGACAGTCGGCGATGAGCAGTTCTTC.

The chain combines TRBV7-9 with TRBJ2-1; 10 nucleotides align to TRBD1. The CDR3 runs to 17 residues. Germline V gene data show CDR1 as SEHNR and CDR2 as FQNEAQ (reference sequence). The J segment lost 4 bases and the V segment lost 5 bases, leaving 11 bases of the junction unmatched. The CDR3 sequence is CASSRPQRDRGYNEQFF. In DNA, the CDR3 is TGTGCCAGCAGCCGTCCTCAGCGGGACAGGGGTTACAATGAGCAGTTCTTC.

In DNA, the CDR3 is TGTGCCAGCAGTTTTAACAGGGCTTATACCTATGGCTACACCTTC. It yields the protein CASSFNRAYTYGYTF. The genes are TRBV27 and TRBJ1-2; possibly TRBD1 for D (6 bases). Between the trimmed V and J ends, which lost 3 bases and 4 bases, there was a span of 15 bases. The CDR3 sequence is 15 residues long. CDR1 is MNHEY, CDR2 SMNVEV, per germline (reference sequence).

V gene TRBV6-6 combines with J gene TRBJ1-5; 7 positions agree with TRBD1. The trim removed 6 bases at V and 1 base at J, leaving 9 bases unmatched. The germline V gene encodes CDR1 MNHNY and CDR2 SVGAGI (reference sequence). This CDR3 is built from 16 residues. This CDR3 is CASSPSRQGSNQPQHF. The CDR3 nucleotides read TGTGCCAGCAGCCCCTCCAGACAGGGCAGCAATCAGCCCCAGCATTTT.

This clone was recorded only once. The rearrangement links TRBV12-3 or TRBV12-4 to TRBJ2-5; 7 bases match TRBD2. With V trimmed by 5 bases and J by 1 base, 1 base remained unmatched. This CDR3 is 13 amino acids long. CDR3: CASSGTTQETQYF. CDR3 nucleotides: TGTGCCAGCAGTGGGACTACCCAAGAGACCCAGTACTTC.

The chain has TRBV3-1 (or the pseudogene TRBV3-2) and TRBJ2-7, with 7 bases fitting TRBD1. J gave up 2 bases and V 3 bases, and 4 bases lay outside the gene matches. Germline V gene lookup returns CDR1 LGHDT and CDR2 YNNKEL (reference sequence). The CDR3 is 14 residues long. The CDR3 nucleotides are TGTGCCAGCAGCCACGGGGACAGAGCCTACGAGCAGTACTTC. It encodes CASSHGDRAYEQYF.

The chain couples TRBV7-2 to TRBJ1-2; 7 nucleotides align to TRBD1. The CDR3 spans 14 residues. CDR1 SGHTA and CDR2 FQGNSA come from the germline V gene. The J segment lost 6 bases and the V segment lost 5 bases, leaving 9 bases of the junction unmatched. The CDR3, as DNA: TGTGCCAGCAGCCCTAGGAGGGGGCCGAATGGCTACACCTTC. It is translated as CASSPRRGPNGYTF.

The CDR3 region is CASSYGTGRDSPLHF. The CDR3 nucleotides are TGTGCCAGCAGTTACGGGACAGGGAGGGATTCACCCCTCCACTTT. V and J are TRBV6-5 and TRBJ1-6, with 9 bases identical to TRBD1. The trim removed 2 bases at V and 8 bases at J, leaving 4 bases unmatched. Looked up from germline, CDR1 is MNHEY and CDR2 is SVGAGI. The CDR3 runs 15 residues.

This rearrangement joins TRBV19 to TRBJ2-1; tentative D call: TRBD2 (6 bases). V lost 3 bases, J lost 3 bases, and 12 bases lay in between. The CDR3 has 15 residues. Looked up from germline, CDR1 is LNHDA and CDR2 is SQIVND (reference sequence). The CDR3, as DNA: TGTGCCAGTAGTATTACGGGGGTGGACTACAATGAGCAGTTCTTC. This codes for CASSITGVDYNEQFF.

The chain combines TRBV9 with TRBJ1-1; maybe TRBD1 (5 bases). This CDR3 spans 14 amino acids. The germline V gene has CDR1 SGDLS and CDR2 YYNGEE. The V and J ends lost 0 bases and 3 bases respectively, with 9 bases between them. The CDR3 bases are TGTGCCAGCAGCGTAGCTCCGGGGGACACTGAAGCTTTCTTT. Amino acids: CASSVAPGDTEAFF.